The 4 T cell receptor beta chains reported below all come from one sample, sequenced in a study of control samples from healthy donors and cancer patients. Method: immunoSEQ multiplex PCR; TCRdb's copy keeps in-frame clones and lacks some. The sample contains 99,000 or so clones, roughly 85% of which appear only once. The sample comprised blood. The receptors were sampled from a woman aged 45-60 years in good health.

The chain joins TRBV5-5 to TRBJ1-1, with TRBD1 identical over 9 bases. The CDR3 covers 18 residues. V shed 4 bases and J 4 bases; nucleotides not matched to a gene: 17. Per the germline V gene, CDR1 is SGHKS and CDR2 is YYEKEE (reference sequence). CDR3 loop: CASSALFRDRVVSTEAFF. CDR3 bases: TGTGCCAGCAGCGCCCTGTTCCGGGACAGGGTAGTGAGCACTGAAGCTTTCTTT.

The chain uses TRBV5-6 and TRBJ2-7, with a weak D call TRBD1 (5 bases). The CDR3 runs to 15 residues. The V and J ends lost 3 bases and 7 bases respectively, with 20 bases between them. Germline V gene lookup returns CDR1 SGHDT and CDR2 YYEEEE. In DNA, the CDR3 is TGTGCCAGCAGCTATAACAGGATCAGGACGGAAGAGCAGTACTTC. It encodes CASSYNRIRTEEQYF.

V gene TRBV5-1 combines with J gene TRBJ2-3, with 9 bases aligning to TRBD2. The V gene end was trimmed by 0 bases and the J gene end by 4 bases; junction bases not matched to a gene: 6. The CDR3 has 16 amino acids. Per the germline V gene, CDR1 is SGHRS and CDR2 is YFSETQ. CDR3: CASSLAGRGGADTQYF. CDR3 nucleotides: TGCGCCAGCAGCTTGGCTGGGCGGGGGGGGGCAGATACGCAGTATTTT.

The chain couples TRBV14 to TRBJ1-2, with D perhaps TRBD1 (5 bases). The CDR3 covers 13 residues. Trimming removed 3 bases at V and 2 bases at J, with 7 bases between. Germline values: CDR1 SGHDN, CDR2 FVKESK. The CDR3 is CASSHGGNYGYTF. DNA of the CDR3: TGTGCCAGCAGCCACGGGGGGAACTATGGCTACACCTTC.